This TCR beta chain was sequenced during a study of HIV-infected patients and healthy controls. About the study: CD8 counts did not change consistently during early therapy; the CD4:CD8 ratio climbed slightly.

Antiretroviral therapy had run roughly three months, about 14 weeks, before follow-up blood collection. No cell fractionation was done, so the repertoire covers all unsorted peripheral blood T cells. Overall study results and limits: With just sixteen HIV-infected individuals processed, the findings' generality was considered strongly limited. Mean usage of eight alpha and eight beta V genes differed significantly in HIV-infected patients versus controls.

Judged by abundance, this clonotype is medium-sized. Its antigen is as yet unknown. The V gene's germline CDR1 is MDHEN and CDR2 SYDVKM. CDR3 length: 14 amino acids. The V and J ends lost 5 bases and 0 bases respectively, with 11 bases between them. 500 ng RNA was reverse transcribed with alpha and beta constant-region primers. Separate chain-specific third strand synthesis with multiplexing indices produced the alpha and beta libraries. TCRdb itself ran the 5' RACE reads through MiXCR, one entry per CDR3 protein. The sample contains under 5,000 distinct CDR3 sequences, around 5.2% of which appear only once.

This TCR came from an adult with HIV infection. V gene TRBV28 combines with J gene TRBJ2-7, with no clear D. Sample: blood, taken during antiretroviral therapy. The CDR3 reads CASSLPRSSYEQYF. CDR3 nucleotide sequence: TGTGCCAGCAGTCTCCCCAGAAGCTCCTACGAGCAGTACTTC.